The 17 T cell receptor beta chains below were found in one sample sequenced in a study of blood T cell repertoires in COVID-19. Libraries were prepared by immunoSEQ multiplex PCR; TCRdb keeps only in-frame clonotypes and omits some of them. The table lists roughly 120,000 clones, about 85% of them singletons, with roughly 3.2% in the top ten. The specimen was peripheral blood. Every receptor here comes from a woman older than 75 with COVID-19, enrolled during active disease.

This CDR3 is CASIRDRVGTEAFF. The CDR3 DNA is TGTGCCAGCATCCGGGACAGGGTTGGGACTGAAGCTTTCTTT. The chain recombines TRBV6-6 with TRBJ1-1, with TRBD1 identical over 9 bases. Germline CDR1 and CDR2: MNHNY and SVGAGI (reference sequence). CDR3 size: 14 residues. Trimming cost V 7 bases and J 5 bases; bases outside gene matches: 8.

There are a few counts of this clone. CDR3 nucleotides: TGTGCCAGCAGGGTCAGCGGGCGACACACTGAAGCTTTCTTT. This codes for CASRVSGRHTEAFF. V and J are TRBV2 and TRBJ1-1; D is undetermined. Trimming cost V 6 bases and J 3 bases, with 14 bases left between them. The germline CDR1 and CDR2 sequences are SNHLY and FYNNEI. CDR3 size: 14 residues.

V is TRBV29-1 and J is TRBJ2-2; 8 bases agree with TRBD1. J gave up 4 bases and V 5 bases, and 3 bases lay outside the gene matches. This CDR3 has 13 amino acids. From germline, CDR1 is SQVTM and CDR2 ANQGSEA. The CDR3 coding sequence is TGCAGCGTTAGTACAGGGGGCACCGGGGAGCTGTTTTTT. Its protein product is CSVSTGGTGELFF.

The sample holds one count of this clone. The gene calls are TRBV5-6 and TRBJ1-3; no reliable D call. The V end lost 0 bases, the J end lost 3 bases, and 13 bases lay between the germline ends. The germline CDR1 and CDR2 sequences are SGHDT and YYEEEE. The CDR3 contains 16 residues. The CDR3 DNA reads TGTGCCAGCAGCTTGGGTCTCGTGCAGTTTGGAAACACCATATATTTT. It yields the protein CASSLGLVQFGNTIYF.

V is TRBV9 and J is TRBJ1-3; 10 nucleotides line up with TRBD1. Germline V gene data show CDR1 as SGDLS and CDR2 as YYNGEE. The CDR3 extends over 15 amino acids. After removal of 4 bases from V and 4 bases from J, the junction contained 5 bases not matched to a gene. CDR3 bases: TGTGCCAGCAGCCCCGGGACAGGGGTAGGAAACACCATATATTTT. This codes for CASSPGTGVGNTIYF.

The chain combines TRBV9 with TRBJ2-7; a possible D gene is TRBD2 (5 bases). The length of the CDR3 is 14 residues. Trimming took off 0 bases at V and 0 bases at J, with 7 bases between the two ends. Germline V gene lookup returns CDR1 SGDLS and CDR2 YYNGEE. The CDR3 nucleotides read TGTGCCAGCAGCGTAGGGACTTACTCCTACGAGCAGTACTTC. Amino acid sequence: CASSVGTYSYEQYF.

J is TRBJ1-1 and V is TRBV19; tentative D call: TRBD1 (6 bases). CDR1 LNHDA and CDR2 SQIVND come from the germline V gene (reference sequence). This CDR3 comprises 15 residues. V lost 5 bases and J lost 0, with 13 bases in between. As DNA, the CDR3 is TGTGCCAGTAGTTCAGGGGTCTCGGTGAACACTGAAGCTTTCTTT. Encoded protein: CASSSGVSVNTEAFF.

For the CDR3, the DNA is TGTGCCAGCAGTTTAGGGACAGTCGGGAAGACCCAGTACTTC. It is translated as CASSLGTVGKTQYF. The genes are TRBV6-5 and TRBJ2-5, with 7 bases that match TRBD1. The CDR3 contains 14 residues. V gave up 4 bases and J gave up 6 bases; unmatched junction bases: 8. The germline V gene encodes CDR1 MNHEY and CDR2 SVGAGI.

V is TRBV27 and J is TRBJ2-7; 7 bases agree with TRBD2. CDR3 length equals 14 residues. V lost 3 bases and J lost 6; bases outside the gene matches: 8. In germline, CDR1 is MNHEY, CDR2 SMNVEV (reference sequence). The CDR3 protein is CASSLWGGSAEQYF. In DNA form, the CDR3 reads TGTGCCAGCAGTTTGTGGGGGGGGTCGGCCGAGCAGTACTTC.

To note about this clone: A read error may produce the germline difference seen at one junction end. The rearrangement uses TRBV2 and TRBJ2-4; D is unresolved. The CDR3 length is 14 residues. Germline V gives CDR1 SNHLY, CDR2 FYNNEI. As DNA, the CDR3 is TGTGCCAGCAGCGAAGGGCACCCCAAAAACATTCAGTACTTC. Translation: CASSEGHPKNIQYF.

This clone occurred once. This chain joins TRBV12-3 or TRBV12-4 and TRBJ1-1, with D unclear. The CDR3 is made up of 13 amino acids. The V end lost 7 bases, the J end lost 2 bases, and 11 bases lay between the germline ends. This CDR3 is CASTQNFNTEAFF. In DNA, the CDR3 is TGTGCCAGCACCCAAAATTTTAACACTGAAGCTTTCTTT.

The rearrangement uses TRBV5-1 and TRBJ2-7; D possibly corresponds to TRBD2 (6 bases). The CDR3 totals 16 residues. V lost 4 bases, J lost 3 bases, and 20 bases lay in between. The V gene's germline CDR1 is SGHRS and CDR2 YFSETQ. The CDR3 DNA sequence: TGCGCCAGCAGCGCGGCCGGCGGAGCGGGTATCTACGAGCAGTACTTC. Its protein product is CASSAAGGAGIYEQYF.

This chain links TRBV7-2 with TRBJ1-2, with D possibly TRBD1 on 5 matching bases. Trimming cost V 1 base and J 4 bases, with 16 bases left between them. The V gene's germline CDR1 is SGHTA and CDR2 FQGNSA. This CDR3 has 16 residues. Written as DNA, the CDR3 is TGTGCCAGCAGCTTAGATAGGTGGGGCTTAGCCTATGGCTACACCTTC. Translating it yields CASSLDRWGLAYGYTF.

The chain carries TRBV18 and TRBJ1-1, with 8 bases identical to TRBD1. Losses at the gene ends were 5 bases for V and 4 bases for J; bases not matched to a gene: 3. The germline V gene encodes CDR1 KGHSH and CDR2 LQKENI. The CDR3 is made up of 13 amino acids. CDR3 sequence reads: CASSWDRSTEAFF. As DNA, the CDR3 is TGTGCCAGCTCATGGGACAGGAGCACTGAAGCTTTCTTT.

The chain is built from TRBV28 and TRBJ2-7, with 9 bases fitting TRBD1. J was trimmed by 4 bases and V by 5 bases; bases with no gene match: 6. CDR3 size: 14 residues. From germline, CDR1 is MDHEN and CDR2 SYDVKM. The CDR3 spells CASSPRDRVYEQYF. The CDR3 DNA reads TGTGCCAGCAGTCCTCGGGACAGGGTTTACGAGCAGTACTTC.

This clone is a singleton in its sample. The J gene is TRBJ2-5, the V gene TRBV5-1, with 13 bases lining up with TRBD2. This CDR3 spans 17 amino acids. CDR1 and CDR2 from the germline V gene are SGHRS and YFSETQ. With 5 bases clipped from V and 4 bases from J, the junction kept 11 bases outside the gene matches. This CDR3 reads CASSSGLAGAEAETQYF. CDR3 coding DNA: TGCGCCAGCAGTTCCGGACTAGCGGGGGCTGAGGCAGAGACCCAGTACTTC. Full variable domain (rest looked up from reference TRBV5-1 and TRBJ2-5): KAGVTQTPRYLIKTRGQQVTLSCSPISGHRSVSWYQQTPGQGLQFLFEYFSETQRNKGNFPGRFSGRQFSNSRSEMNVSTLELGDSALYLCASSSGLAGAEAETQYFGPGTRLLVL.

On this clone itself: Compared with germline, one end of the junction differs, possibly owing to a read error. The chain links TRBV19 to TRBJ2-2, with D tentatively TRBD1 (5 bases). CDR1 LNHDA and CDR2 SQIVND come from the germline V gene (reference sequence). The CDR3 spans 15 residues. CDR3: CAGSISRVGTGELFF. The CDR3 nucleotides read TGTGCCGGTAGTATCAGCAGGGTCGGGACCGGGGAGCTGTTTTTT.